A few counts support the clone carrying this T cell receptor (beta chain). TCRdb's copy holds only in-frame clones and misses some; the assay was immunoSEQ multiplex PCR. Of 500,000 to 850,000 clones in the sample, around 87% were seen once. The record originates from a study of shared T cell receptors in the human thymus. V was cut by 4 bases and J by 0 bases, with 13 bases left in between. CDR1 is MDHEN and CDR2 is SYDVKM in the germline V gene. The CDR3 runs to 16 residues. This same sample was also part of a study on human thymus T cells. This second study says: Corrective heart surgery yielded resections, and these provided the thymus tissue. Gene usage for V and J segments appeared biased in thymic and blood repertoires. Highly overlapping thymic repertoires among unrelated individuals were reported in related research.

V usage is TRBV28 and J usage is TRBJ1-3, with TRBD1 as a possible D gene (5 bases). The receptor was isolated from a boy under two years old with a congenital heart defect. Sequences were obtained from thymocytes. The CDR3 DNA follows: TGTGCCAGCAGTTCGTTTCGGGACTTCTCTGGAAACACCATATATTTT. Translated, it gives CASSSFRDFSGNTIYF.